What follows is one TCR beta chain and its context. This clone was seen a single time. It has no known antigen specificity. The input lacks base qualities; no much larger clone sits a single base away. Library preparation employed the immunoSEQ multiplex PCR assay. For the multiplex PCR, a mixture combining 60 forward primers for TCR Vbeta segments and 13 reverse primers for TCR Jbeta segments was used. Amplification of the CDR3 region of rearranged TCR beta genes was performed with a multiplex PCR assay on genomic DNA. Amplified TCR beta libraries were sequenced as 87-base-pair reads on the Illumina HiSeq System. The original methods were these. Across the 670 or so repertoires, a later analysis counted tens of millions of unique TCR beta chains, around 10 million of which were shared by at least two donors. Raw reads were error-corrected and collapsed into unique sequences by a nearest-neighbor algorithm in which closely related sequences were merged to remove PCR and sequencing errors. CDR3 sequences were aligned to IMGT reference sequences to assign V, D and J gene segments. For a sequence to be retained, a match of at least six nucleotides was required to both a V gene segment and a J gene segment. Rearrangements were classified as productive when the CDR3 lacked stop codons and remained in frame with V and J, and all other rearrangements were classified as non-productive. CDR3 was defined according to IMGT convention as the region running from the second conserved V-encoded cysteine to the conserved J-encoded phenylalanine. The earlier analysis of about 500 of the donors excluded sequences that lacked an unambiguous match to a single V gene segment. An earlier analysis of under 750 of the donors called V segments functional above 56.7% productive rearrangements and segregating when the between-donor standard deviation exceeded 5%. A statistical classification framework was built for diagnosing cytomegalovirus status from the catalog of TCR beta chain sequences. In a later analysis, TCR nucleotide sequences were compared against IMGT/GENE-DB human TR gene sequences so that V and J genes could be assigned. In a later analysis, CDR3 sequences and most-parsimonious VDJ recombination scenarios were assigned using the TCRdist pipeline. In a later analysis, every TCR beta chain was defined by the combination of its CDR3 amino acid sequence and its V-gene family, and reads without a unique V-gene family were dropped. To address suspected cross-contamination and a sequencing artifact, a later analysis removed a few hundred highly shared, low-generation-probability nucleotide sequences. For each public chain, a later analysis derived a clonal expansion index from normalized ranks of inferred template counts within each repertoire. In a later analysis, generation probabilities were computed using a VDJ recombination model fitted to out-of-frame rearrangements, and the results were checked against IGoR. A later analysis scored TCR-TCR, TCR-HLA and TCR-CMV co-occurrence with hypergeometric tests, applying a repertoire-size bias correction to TCR pairs. False discovery rates were estimated in a later analysis by permuting HLA or CMV assignments 20 times. In a later analysis, co-occurring TCRs were grouped using DBSCAN, and TCRdist sequence similarity was added for clustering within HLA-allele-positive subsets. Repertoires with fewer than 30,000 or more than 120,000 public chains were left out of co-occurrence clustering, as were five repertoires with anomalous nucleotide sharing. The table comes from immuneACCESS by way of TCRdb, which keeps in-frame sequences with V and J called. Part of the clones is missing from these tables; in studies checked, under half for an unresolved V gene and the rest for unknown reasons. D and trimming were read from the DNA, whereas the V and J calls and clone size are those reported in that table. This sample lists about 110,000 clones; approximately 70% were detected once. The ten largest make up 0.79% of the sample.

In total, approximately 610 healthy bone marrow donors made up the cohort. At the time of sampling, all cohort members were nominally healthy, though unrecorded immune exposures were likely present. The donor was CMV seronegative and belonged to the group of over 300 seronegative cohort members. A peripheral blood sample was provided by each donor, and peripheral blood mononuclear cells were used for TCR beta sequencing. The Qiagen DNeasy Blood Extraction Kit was used to extract genomic DNA from the blood cell samples. This entry belongs to a study of cytomegalovirus exposure and HLA in healthy donors (dated by TCRdb to about 2017). In the study overall: According to an earlier analysis of 587 of the donors, about 180 million T cells yielded 95 million to 140 million unique TCR beta sequences and about 280 Gb of sequence data. An early release covering just under 650 HLA-typed donors comprised about 290 gigabases of sequencing data and about 90 million unique TCR sequences. Among the roughly 380 genotyped donors, approximately 82% belonged to the genetic ancestry cluster associated with self-reported Caucasian donors. The study was designed to test whether signatures of past pathogen exposure could be identified by cataloging public T cell receptors. The study used immunosequencing to profile the T cell repertoires of 670 or so subjects and linked those repertoires to cytomegalovirus serostatus. A separate validation cohort of roughly 110 different subjects was used in addition to the approximately 640-subject first cohort. To predict cytomegalovirus infection status, the study combined high-throughput TCR immunosequencing, statistical association of individual TCRs with disease status, and machine learning. In a later analysis, previously published TCR beta repertoires from some 640 donors were re-analyzed and high-resolution HLA genotyping was added so that TCR occurrence patterns could be studied. The later analysis used no new phenotypic data to find candidate immune exposures, relying instead on TCR beta sequences and their occurrence across donors. In an earlier analysis of several hundred of the donors, high-throughput TCR beta sequencing was used to judge whether each TCR beta V gene segment behaved as functional or pseudogenic. Donor age, sex, ethnicity and CMV serostatus were compiled together with the repertoire data. Genome-wide SNP genotypes for about 65% of the 666 donors were used in a later genetic analysis, which treated that subset as a discovery cohort. Every repertoire in the discovery cohort had been generated on one and the same sequencing platform. Class I and class II HLA loci were covered by the typing at four-digit resolution. Typing coverage varied by locus: roughly 629-630 donors for A, B, C, DRB1 and DQB1; 500 to 550 for DQA1; nearly 610 for DPA1; approximately 450 for DPB1. Because of strong linkage in the cohort, roughly five DR-DQ haplotypes were treated as single units for association and clustering. Across 398 genotyped donors of the cohort, an average of roughly 250,000 unique TCR beta nucleotide sequences per donor were sequenced, and around 19% of those sequences were non-productive.

CDR1 and CDR2, per the germline V gene, are MDHEN and SYDVKM. Deletion took 5 bases off V and 2 bases off J, with a span of 19 bases between the germline ends. The cysteine opens and the phenylalanine closes a CDR3 of 16 amino acids. Only CDR3 DNA is held: 48 bases, read in frame from base 1. Overall results and qualifications from the work: According to a later analysis, TCR association rates differed among HLA loci, with DRB1 alleles showing the most associated TCRs and HLA-C alleles showing the fewest. A further reported finding was that TCR beta sequences accurately predicted the HLA-A and HLA-B alleles for most subjects in the first cohort. Correlated functional status among segregating V segments might reflect linkage disequilibrium, but an unknown experimental factor could not be ruled out. In a later analysis, most CMV-associated TCR beta chains were found to appear HLA-restricted, with HLA associations seemingly driven largely by CMV exposure. This cohort had only TCR beta chains sequenced, and the lack of alpha or paired-chain data limited which features could be detected. Strong co-occurrence of HLA alleles, especially DR and DQ, made assigning TCR associations to individual alleles difficult. V-gene and J-gene trimming of TCR beta chains was associated with a missense DCLRE1C variant in a later genetic analysis, and the association was replicated in an independent cohort. In a later analysis, HLA-associated TCR beta chains showed more clonal expansion and lower generation probabilities than non-associated chains that were equally common. In the study, around 160 TCR beta chains were listed as associated with cytomegalovirus. Cytomegalovirus status was reported to be diagnosed by the classifier with high specificity and sensitivity in both the original and validation cohorts. Specific HLA alleles were associated with over 15,000 TCR beta sequences at a false discovery rate of 0.05 in a later analysis. Roughly uniform sequencing depth across donors was assumed in presence/absence analyses, although this assumption may not hold. In an earlier analysis of approximately 590 of the donors, most TCR beta V segments appeared in productive rearrangements about 90% or about 30% of the time, broadly matching IMGT annotations. Across donors, most TCR sequences were observed very rarely, whereas some public TCRs were present in many individuals. A few of the identified cytomegalovirus-associated TCR beta chains were confirmed in vitro to be specific for cytomegalovirus antigens. Because HLA typing was unavailable for some donors at each locus, only the typed subset was used in association tests. A group of highly shared sequence variants was considered likely to be a technical artifact of the sequencing pipeline. The earlier analysis of almost 600 of the donors excluded over 15 rarely observed V segments, including chromosome 9 orphons, because counts were too low. According to a later analysis, parvovirus B19, influenza, CMV and Epstein-Barr virus appeared linked to several top co-occurrence clusters. For the cohort, immune exposure information was limited to CMV serostatus. The 87-base-pair reads could not distinguish some IMGT-functional V segments, including TRBV6-2 and TRBV6-3, so those segments were excluded. It was suggested by the authors that the approach could potentially be generalized to other disease states and immunological phenotypes. In a later genetic analysis, fewer N-insertions in productive TCRs were reported among donors in an Asian-associated ancestry cluster than the approximately 710-donor mean.

The V and J segments used are TRBV28 and TRBJ2-7, and the D gene may be TRBD1, 5 bases matching. The clonotype comes from a boy between 10 and 17 years old in good health and CMV-seronegative. The material sequenced was PBMCs. In nucleotides, the sequence is TGTGCCAGCAGTCCGATCAACAGGAATATGGCCTACGAGCAGTACTTC. Translated, it reads CASSPINRNMAYEQYF. Outside the CDR3, residues come from the reference TRBV28 and TRBJ2-7 proteins, so the full variable domain is: DVKVTQSSRYLVKRTGEKVFLECVQDMDHENMFWYRQDPGLGLRLIYFSYDVKMKEKGDIPEGYSVSREKKERFSLILESASTNQTSMYLCASSPINRNMAYEQYFGPGTRLTVT.